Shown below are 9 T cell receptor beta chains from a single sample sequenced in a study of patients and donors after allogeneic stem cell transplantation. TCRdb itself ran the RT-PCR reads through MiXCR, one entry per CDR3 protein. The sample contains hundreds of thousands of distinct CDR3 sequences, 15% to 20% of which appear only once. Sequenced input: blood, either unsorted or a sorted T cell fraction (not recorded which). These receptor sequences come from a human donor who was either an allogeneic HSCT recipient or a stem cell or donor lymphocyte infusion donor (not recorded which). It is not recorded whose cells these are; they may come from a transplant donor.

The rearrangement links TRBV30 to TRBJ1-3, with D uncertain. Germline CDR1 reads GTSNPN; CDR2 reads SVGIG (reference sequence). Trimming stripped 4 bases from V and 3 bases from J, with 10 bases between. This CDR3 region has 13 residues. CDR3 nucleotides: TGTGCCTGGATACGAGTTGGTGGAAACACCATATATTTT. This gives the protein CAWIRVGGNTIYF.

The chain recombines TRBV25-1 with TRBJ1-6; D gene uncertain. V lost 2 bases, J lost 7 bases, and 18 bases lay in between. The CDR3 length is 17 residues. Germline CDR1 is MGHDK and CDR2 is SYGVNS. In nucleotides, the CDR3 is TGTGCCAGCAGTGAACCTGCACCCCGCCGAAGGAATTCACCCCTCCACTTT. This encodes CASSEPAPRRRNSPLHF.

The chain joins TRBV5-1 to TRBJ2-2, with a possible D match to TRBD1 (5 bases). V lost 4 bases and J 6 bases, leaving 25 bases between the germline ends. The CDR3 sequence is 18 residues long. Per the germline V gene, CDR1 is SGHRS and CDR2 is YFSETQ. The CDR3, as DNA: TGCGCCAGCAGCCGTGGGATGGCTGGACACCTCCTCTCCGGGGAGCTGTTTTTT. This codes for CASSRGMAGHLLSGELFF.

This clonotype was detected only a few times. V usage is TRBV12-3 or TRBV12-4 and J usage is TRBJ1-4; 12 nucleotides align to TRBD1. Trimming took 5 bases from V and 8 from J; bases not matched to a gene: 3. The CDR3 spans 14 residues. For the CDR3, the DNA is TGTGCCAGCAGTCAGGGACAGGGGGCCGAAAAACTGTTTTTT. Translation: CASSQGQGAEKLFF.

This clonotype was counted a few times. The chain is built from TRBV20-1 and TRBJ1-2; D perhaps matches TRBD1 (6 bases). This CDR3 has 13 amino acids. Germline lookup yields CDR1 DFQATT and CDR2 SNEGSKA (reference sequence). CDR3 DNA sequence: TGCAGGCTGACCAGGGGAAGTGGCTATGGCTACACCTTC. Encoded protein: CRLTRGSGYGYTF.

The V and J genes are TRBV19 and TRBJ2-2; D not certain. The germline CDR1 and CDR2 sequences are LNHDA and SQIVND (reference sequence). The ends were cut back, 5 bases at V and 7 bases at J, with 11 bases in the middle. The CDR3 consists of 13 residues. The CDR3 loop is CASSPRSGGELFF. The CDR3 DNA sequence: TGTGCCAGTAGTCCCCGTTCCGGCGGGGAGCTGTTTTTT.

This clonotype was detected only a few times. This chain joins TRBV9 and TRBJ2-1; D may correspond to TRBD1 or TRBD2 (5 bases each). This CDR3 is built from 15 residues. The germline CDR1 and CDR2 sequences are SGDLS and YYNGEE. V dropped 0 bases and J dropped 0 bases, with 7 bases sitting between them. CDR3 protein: CASSVVGDSYNEQFF. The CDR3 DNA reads TGTGCCAGCAGCGTAGTGGGGGACTCCTACAATGAGCAGTTCTTC. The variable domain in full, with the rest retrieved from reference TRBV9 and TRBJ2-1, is DSGVTQTPKHLITATGQRVTLRCSPRSGDLSVYWYQQSLDQGLQFLIQYYNGEERAKGNILERFSAQQFPDLHSELNLSSLELGDSALYFCASSVVGDSYNEQFFGPGTRLTVL.

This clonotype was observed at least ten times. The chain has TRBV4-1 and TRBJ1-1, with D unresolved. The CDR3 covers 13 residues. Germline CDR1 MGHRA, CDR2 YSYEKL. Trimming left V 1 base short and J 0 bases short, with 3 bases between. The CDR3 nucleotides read TGCGCCAGCAGCCAAGGAGTGAACACTGAAGCTTTCTTT. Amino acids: CASSQGVNTEAFF.

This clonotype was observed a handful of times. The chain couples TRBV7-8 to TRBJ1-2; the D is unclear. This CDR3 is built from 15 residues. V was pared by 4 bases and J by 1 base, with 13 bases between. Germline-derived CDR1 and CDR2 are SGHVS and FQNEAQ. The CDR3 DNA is TGTGCCAGCAGCTCAGCCTGGGGTCTTAACTATGGCTACACCTTC. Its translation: CASSSAWGLNYGYTF.